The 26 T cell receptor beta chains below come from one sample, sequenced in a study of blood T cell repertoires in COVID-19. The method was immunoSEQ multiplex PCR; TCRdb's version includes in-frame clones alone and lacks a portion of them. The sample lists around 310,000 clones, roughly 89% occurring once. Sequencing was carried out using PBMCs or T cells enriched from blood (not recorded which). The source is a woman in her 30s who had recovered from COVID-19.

The CDR3, as DNA: TGTGCCAGCAGTGGGGGGGGAGCTACCTACAATGAGCAGTTCTTC. This gives the protein CASSGGGATYNEQFF. V is TRBV2 and J is TRBJ2-1, with TRBD2 identical over 7 bases. Losses at the gene ends were 4 bases for V and 2 bases for J; bases not matched to a gene: 5. The CDR3 consists of 15 residues. Germline V gene lookup returns CDR1 SNHLY and CDR2 FYNNEI.

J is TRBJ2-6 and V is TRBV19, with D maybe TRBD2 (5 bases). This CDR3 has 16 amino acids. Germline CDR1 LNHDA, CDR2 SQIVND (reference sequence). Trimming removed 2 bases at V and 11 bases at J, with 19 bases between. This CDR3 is CASSITASQAVYVLTF. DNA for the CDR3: TGTGCCAGTAGTATAACGGCCTCACAAGCGGTCTACGTCCTGACTTTC.

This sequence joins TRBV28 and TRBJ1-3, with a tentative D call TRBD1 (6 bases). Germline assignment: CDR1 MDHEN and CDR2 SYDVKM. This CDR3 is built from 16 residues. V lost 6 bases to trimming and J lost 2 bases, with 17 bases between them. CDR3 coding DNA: TGTGCCAGCAGCCAAAGGGGGGGCCCCGCTGGAAACACCATATATTTT. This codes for CASSQRGGPAGNTIYF.

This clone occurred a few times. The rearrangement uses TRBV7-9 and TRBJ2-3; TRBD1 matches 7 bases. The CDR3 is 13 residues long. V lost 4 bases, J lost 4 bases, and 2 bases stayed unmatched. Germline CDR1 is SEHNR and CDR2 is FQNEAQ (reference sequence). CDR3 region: CASSSTGADTQYF. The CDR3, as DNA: TGTGCCAGCAGCTCAACAGGGGCAGATACGCAGTATTTT.

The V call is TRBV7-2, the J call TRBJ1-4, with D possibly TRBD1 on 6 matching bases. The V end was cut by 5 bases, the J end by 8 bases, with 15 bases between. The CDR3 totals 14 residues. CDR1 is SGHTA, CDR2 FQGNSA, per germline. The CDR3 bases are TGTGCCAGCAGCCCCAGGGGAGGGGAAGAAAAACTGTTTTTT. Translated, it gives CASSPRGGEEKLFF.

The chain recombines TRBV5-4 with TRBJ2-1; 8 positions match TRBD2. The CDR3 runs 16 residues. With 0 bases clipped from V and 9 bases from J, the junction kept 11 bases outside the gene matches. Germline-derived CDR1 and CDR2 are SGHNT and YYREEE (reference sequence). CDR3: CASSLGSSGSLAEQFF. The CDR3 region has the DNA TGTGCCAGCAGCTTGGGGTCAAGCGGGAGTCTGGCTGAGCAGTTCTTC.

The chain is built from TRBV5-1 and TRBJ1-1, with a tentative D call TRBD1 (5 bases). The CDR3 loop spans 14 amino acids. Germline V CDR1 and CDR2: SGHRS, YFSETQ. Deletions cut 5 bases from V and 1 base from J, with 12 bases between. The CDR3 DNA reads TGCGCCAGCAGATCCAATACAGGGAACACTGAAGCTTTCTTT. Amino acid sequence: CASRSNTGNTEAFF.

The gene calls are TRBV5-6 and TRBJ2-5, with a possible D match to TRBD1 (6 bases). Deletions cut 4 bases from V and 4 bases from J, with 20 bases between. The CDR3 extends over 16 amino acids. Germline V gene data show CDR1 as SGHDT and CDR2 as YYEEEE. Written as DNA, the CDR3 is TGTGCCAGCAGCCTCCTGCAAACAGGGTTCTCAGAGACCCAGTACTTC. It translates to CASSLLQTGFSETQYF.

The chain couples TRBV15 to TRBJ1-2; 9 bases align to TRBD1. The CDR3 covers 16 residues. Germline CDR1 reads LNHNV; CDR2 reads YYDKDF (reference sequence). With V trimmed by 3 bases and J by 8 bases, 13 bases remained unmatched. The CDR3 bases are TGTGCCACCAGCAGCGCCGGGACAGGGTCAACGGGGGGCTACACCTTC. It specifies CATSSAGTGSTGGYTF.

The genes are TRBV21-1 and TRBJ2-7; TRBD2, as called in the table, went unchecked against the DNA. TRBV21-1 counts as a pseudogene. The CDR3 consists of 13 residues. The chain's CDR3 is CASSNPDDGEQYF. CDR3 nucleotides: TGTGCCAGCAGCAACCCTGACGACGGGGAGCAGTACTTC.

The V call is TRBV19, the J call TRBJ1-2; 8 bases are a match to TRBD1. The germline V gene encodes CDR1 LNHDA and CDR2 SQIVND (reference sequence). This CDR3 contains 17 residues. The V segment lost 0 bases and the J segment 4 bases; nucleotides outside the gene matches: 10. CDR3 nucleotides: TGTGCCAGTAGTATAGATGGACAGGGAGGTCTTGTCTATGGCTACACCTTC. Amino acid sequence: CASSIDGQGGLVYGYTF.

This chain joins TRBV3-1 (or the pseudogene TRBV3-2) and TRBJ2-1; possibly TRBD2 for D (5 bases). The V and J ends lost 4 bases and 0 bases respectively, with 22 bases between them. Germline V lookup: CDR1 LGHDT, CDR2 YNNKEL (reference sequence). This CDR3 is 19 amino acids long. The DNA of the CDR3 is TGTGCCAGCAGCCCGGCCCCGGGCCAACTAGTGAGCTCCTACAATGAGCAGTTCTTC. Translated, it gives CASSPAPGQLVSSYNEQFF.

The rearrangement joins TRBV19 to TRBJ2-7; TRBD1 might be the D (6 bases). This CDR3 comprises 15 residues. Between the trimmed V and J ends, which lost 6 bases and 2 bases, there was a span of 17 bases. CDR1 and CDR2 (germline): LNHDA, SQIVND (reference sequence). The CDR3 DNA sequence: TGTGCCAGTAGAACAGGAGTTGGACAGACCTACGAGCAGTACTTC. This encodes CASRTGVGQTYEQYF.

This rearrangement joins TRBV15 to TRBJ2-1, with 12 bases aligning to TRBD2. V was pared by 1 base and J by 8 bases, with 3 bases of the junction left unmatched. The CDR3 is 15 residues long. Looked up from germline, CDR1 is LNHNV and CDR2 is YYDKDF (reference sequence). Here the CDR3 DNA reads TGTGCCACCAGCAGAGGGCTAGCGGGAGGGGATGAGCAGTTCTTC. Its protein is CATSRGLAGGDEQFF.

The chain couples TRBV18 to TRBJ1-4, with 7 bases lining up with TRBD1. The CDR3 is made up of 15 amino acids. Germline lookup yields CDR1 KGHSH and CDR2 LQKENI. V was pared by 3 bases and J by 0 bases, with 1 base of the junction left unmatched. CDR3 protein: CASSPRGATNEKLFF. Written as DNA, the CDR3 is TGTGCCAGCTCACCCAGGGGGGCAACTAATGAAAAACTGTTTTTT.

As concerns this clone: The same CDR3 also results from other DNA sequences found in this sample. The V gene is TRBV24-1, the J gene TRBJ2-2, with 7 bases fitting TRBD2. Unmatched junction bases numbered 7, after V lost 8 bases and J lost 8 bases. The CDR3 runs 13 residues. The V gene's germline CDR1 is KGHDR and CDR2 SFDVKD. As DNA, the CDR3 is TGTGCCACCAAGGCGGGAGTCGGGGGGGAGCTGTTTTTT. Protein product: CATKAGVGGELFF.

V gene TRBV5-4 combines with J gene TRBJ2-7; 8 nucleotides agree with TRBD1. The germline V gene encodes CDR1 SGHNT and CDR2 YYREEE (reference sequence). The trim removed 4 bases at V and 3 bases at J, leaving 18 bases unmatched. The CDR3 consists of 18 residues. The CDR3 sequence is CASSPPGGGTGGRYEQYF. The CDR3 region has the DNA TGTGCCAGCAGCCCCCCAGGCGGCGGGACAGGAGGGCGCTACGAGCAGTACTTC.

CDR3 sequence reads: CATKAGWSYGYTF. The CDR3 DNA reads TGTGCCACCAAAGCGGGGTGGAGTTATGGCTACACCTTC. The chain combines TRBV19 with TRBJ1-2; no firm D call. V lost 10 bases and J lost 5, with 17 bases in between. This CDR3 is built from 13 residues. Germline V lookup: CDR1 LNHDA, CDR2 SQIVND (reference sequence).

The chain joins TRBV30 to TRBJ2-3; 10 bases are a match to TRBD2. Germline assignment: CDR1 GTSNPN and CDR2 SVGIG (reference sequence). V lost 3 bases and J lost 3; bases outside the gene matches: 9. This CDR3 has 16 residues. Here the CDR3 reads CAWSGPPGLATDTQYF. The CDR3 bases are TGTGCCTGGAGCGGCCCCCCGGGACTAGCGACAGATACGCAGTATTTT.

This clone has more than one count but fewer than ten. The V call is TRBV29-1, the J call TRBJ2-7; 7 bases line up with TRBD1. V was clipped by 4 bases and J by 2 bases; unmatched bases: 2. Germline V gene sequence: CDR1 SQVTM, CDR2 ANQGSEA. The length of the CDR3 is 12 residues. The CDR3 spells CSVGDSTYEQYF. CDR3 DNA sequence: TGCAGCGTTGGGGACAGCACCTACGAGCAGTACTTC.

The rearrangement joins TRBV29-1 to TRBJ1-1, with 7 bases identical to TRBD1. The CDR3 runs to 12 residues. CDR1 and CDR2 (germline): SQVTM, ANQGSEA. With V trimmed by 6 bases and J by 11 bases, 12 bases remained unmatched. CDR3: CSVDPFDRVAFF. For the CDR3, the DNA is TGCAGCGTGGATCCCTTCGACAGGGTTGCTTTCTTT.

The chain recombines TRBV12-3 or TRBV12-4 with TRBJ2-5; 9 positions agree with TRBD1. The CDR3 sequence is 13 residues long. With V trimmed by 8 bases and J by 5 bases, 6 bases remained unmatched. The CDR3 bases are TGTGCCAGCCAAACAGGGGGCGGCGAGACCCAGTACTTC. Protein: CASQTGGGETQYF.

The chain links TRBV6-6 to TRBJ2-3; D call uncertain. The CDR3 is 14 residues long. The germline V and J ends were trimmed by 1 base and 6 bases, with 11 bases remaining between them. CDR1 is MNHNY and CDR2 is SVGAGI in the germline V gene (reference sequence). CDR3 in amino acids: CASSYLSDGDTQYF. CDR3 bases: TGTGCCAGCAGTTACTTGAGCGATGGGGATACGCAGTATTTT.

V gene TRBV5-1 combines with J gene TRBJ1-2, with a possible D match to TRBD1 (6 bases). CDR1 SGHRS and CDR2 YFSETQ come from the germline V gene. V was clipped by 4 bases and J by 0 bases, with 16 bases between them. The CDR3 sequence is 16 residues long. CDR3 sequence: CASSPQQDRSNYGYTF. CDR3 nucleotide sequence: TGCGCCAGCAGCCCACAACAGGACAGATCTAACTATGGCTACACCTTC.

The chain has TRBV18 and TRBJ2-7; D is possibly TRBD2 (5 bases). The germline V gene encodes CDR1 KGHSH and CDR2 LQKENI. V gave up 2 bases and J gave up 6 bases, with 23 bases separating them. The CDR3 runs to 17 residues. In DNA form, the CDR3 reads TGTGCCAGCTCACCAGAGGGCTCGGTCTTACTAGGCCGCGAGCAGTACTTC. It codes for CASSPEGSVLLGREQYF.

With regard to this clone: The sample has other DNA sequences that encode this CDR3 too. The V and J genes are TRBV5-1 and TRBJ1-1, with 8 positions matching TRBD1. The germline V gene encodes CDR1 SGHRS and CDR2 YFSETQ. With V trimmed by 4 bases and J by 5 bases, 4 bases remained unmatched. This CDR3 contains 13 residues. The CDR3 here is CASSGTGGTEAFF. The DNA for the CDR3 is TGCGCCAGCAGCGGTACAGGGGGAACTGAAGCTTTCTTT.